This TCR beta chain was sequenced during a study of cytomegalovirus exposure and HLA in healthy donors. Looking at the study overall: There were approximately 81 million unique TCRs (from HLA-typed donors) in an early data release.

Study findings and constraints: In a later analysis, TCR beta V- and J-gene trimming showed a link to a missense DCLRE1C variant. According to the study, around 150 TCR beta chains were cytomegalovirus-associated. Further analysis, carried out later, found HLA-associated TCR beta chains more clonally expanded than equally common other chains.

On this clone itself: No antigen is known for it.

V shed 1 base and J 0 bases; nucleotides not matched to a gene: 5. Germline CDR1 reads LNHDA; CDR2 reads SQIVND (reference sequence). The CDR3 loop spans 17 amino acids. Amplification used 60 Vbeta primers and 13 Jbeta primers. TCRdb's table, derived via immunoSEQ multiplex PCR, lists solely in-frame clones and lacks some. The sample lists tens of thousands of clones, 65% to 85% occurring once. This chain joins TRBV19 and TRBJ2-7; 11 nucleotides line up with TRBD2. Sequencing input: PBMCs. This clonotype was obtained from a man between 50 and 59 years old in good health and CMV-seronegative. CDR3 residues: CASSIGLAGPSSYEQYF. The CDR3 coding sequence is TGTGCCAGTAGTATAGGACTAGCGGGACCATCCTCCTACGAGCAGTACTTC.